This T cell receptor (beta chain) originates from a study of shared clonotypes between healthy human individuals. The repertoire was sequenced with immunoSEQ multiplex PCR; TCRdb's copy has only in-frame clones and lacks some. This repertoire shows around 2.1 million clones, 90% to 96% found once; its top ten account for roughly 0.13%. HIV-negative, healthy adults without recent acute infections or vaccinations were the donors. The study's findings and limits: Unshared clonotypes carried lower generation probabilities than those common to all four donors. Naive CD4 clonotypes were shared across several donors at approximately 5.3%.

Per the germline V gene, CDR1 is GTSNPN and CDR2 is SVGIG (reference sequence). CDR3 size: 17 residues. Losses at the gene ends were 2 bases for V and 0 bases for J; bases not matched to a gene: 10. To note about this clone: Antigen specificity is unknown.

Input material: naive CD4+ T cells sorted from blood. The sample's subset: CD45RA+ positively selected. The genes are TRBV30 and TRBJ1-3, with 7 bases matching TRBD1. The TCR comes from a man aged 18 to 35 in good health. The CDR3 sequence: CAWSPALGGLSGNTIYF. CDR3 coding DNA: TGTGCCTGGAGTCCCGCATTAGGGGGCCTCTCTGGAAACACCATATATTTT. Combining the CDR3 with reference TRBV30 and TRBJ1-3 gives the whole variable domain SQTIHQWPATLVQPVGSPLSLECTVEGTSNPNLYWYRQAAGRGLQLLFYSVGIGQISSEVPQNLSASRPQDRQFILSSKKLLLSDSGFYLCAWSPALGGLSGNTIYFGEGSWLTVV.